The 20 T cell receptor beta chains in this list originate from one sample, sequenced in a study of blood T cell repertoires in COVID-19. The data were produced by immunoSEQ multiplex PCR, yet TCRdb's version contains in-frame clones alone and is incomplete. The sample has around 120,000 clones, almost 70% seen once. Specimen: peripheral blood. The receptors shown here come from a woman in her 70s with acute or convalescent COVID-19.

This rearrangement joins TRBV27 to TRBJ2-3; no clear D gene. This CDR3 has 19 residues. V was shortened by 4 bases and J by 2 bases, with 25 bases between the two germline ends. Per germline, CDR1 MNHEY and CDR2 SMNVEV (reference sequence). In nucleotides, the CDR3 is TGTGCCAGCAGTTCCTCGCCCCCCCAGGTCCCCTCTATCACAGATACGCAGTATTTT. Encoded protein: CASSSSPPQVPSITDTQYF.

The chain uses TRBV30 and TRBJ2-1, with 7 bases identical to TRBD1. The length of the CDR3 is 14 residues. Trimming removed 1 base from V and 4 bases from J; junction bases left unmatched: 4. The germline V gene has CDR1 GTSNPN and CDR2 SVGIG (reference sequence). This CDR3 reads CAWSGVRGYNEQFF. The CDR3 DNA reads TGTGCCTGGAGTGGAGTCAGGGGGTACAATGAGCAGTTCTTC. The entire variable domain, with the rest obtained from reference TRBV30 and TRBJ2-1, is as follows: SQTIHQWPATLVQPVGSPLSLECTVEGTSNPNLYWYRQAAGRGLQLLFYSVGIGQISSEVPQNLSASRPQDRQFILSSKKLLLSDSGFYLCAWSGVRGYNEQFFGPGTRLTVL.

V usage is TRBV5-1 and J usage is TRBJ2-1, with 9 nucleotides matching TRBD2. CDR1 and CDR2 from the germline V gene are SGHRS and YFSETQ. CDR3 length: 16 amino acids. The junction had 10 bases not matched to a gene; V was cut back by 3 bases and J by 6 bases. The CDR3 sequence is CASSSLAGTLGNEQFF. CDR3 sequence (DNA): TGCGCCAGCAGCTCGCTAGCGGGGACCCTGGGCAATGAGCAGTTCTTC. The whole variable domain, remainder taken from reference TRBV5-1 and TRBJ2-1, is KAGVTQTPRYLIKTRGQQVTLSCSPISGHRSVSWYQQTPGQGLQFLFEYFSETQRNKGNFPGRFSGRQFSNSRSEMNVSTLELGDSALYLCASSSLAGTLGNEQFFGPGTRLTVL.

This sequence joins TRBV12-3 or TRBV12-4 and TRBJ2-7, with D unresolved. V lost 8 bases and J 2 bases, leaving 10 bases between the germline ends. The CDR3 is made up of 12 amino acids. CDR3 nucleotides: TGTGCCAGCGGTCAGCGCCCCTACGAGCAGTACTTC. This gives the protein CASGQRPYEQYF.

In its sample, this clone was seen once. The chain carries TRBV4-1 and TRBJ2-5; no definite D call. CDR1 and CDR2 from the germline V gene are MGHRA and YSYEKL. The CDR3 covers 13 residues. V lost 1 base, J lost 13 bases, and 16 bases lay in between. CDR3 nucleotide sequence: TGCGCCAGCAGCCAAGTTTACGACACGTCAATGTACTTC. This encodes CASSQVYDTSMYF.

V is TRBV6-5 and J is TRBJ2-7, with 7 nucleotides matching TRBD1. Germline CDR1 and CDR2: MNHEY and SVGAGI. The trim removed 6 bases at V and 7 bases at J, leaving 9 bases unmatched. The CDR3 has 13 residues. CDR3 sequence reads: CASSRVAGGEQYF. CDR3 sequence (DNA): TGTGCCAGCAGCAGGGTGGCAGGGGGTGAGCAGTACTTC.

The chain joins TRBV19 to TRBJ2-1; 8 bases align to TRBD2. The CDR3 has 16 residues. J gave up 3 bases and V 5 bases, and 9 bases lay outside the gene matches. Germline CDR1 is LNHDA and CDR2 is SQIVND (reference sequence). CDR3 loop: CASSPREGQIYNEQFF. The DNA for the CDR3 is TGTGCCAGTAGTCCCCGGGAGGGGCAAATCTACAATGAGCAGTTCTTC.

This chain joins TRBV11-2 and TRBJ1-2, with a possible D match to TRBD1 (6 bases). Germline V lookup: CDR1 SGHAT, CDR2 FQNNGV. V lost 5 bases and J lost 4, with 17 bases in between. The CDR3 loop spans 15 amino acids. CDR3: CASSDSLGGGYGYTF. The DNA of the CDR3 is TGTGCCAGCAGCGACAGCCTTGGGGGCGGCTATGGCTACACCTTC.

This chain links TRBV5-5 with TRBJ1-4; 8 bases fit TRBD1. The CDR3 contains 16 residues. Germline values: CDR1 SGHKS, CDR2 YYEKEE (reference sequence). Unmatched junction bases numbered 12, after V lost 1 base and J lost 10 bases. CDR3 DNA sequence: TGTGCCAGCAGCTTGATTTCAGGGGGCGGGTCGGGAAAACTGTTTTTT. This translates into CASSLISGGGSGKLFF.

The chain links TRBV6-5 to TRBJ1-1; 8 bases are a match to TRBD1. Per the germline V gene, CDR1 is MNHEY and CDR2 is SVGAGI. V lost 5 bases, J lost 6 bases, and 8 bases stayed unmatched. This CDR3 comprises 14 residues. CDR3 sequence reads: CASSTRQGRAEAFF. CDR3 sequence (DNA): TGTGCCAGCAGTACCCGACAGGGGCGAGCTGAAGCTTTCTTT.

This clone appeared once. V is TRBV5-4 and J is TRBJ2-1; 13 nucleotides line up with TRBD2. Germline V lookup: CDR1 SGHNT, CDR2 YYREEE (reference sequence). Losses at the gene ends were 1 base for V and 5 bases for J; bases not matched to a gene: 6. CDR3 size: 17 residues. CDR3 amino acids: CASSLPLGLAGDNEQFF. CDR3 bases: TGTGCCAGCAGCTTGCCCCTCGGACTAGCGGGAGACAATGAGCAGTTCTTC.

This chain's CDR3 is CASSLASGINEQYF. As DNA, the CDR3 is TGTGCCAGCAGCTTGGCTAGCGGGATCAACGAGCAGTACTTC. The V gene is TRBV11-2, the J gene TRBJ2-7; 9 bases agree with TRBD2. J gave up 5 bases and V 3 bases, and 5 bases lay outside the gene matches. The CDR3 consists of 14 residues. Germline CDR1 and CDR2: SGHAT and FQNNGV.

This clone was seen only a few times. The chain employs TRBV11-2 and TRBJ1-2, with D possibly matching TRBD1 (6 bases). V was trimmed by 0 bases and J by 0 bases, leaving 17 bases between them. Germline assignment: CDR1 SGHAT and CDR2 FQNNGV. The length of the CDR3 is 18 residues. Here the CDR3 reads CASSLDRTGKRTNYGYTF. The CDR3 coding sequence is TGTGCCAGCAGCTTAGATCGTACAGGGAAGCGGACTAACTATGGCTACACCTTC.

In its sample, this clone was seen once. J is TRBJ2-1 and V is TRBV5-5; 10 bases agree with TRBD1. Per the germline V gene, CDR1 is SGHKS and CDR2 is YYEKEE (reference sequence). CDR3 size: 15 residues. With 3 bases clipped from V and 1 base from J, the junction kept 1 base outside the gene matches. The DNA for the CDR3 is TGTGCCAGCAGCTGGACAGGGGGTTCCTACAATGAGCAGTTCTTC. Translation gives CASSWTGGSYNEQFF.

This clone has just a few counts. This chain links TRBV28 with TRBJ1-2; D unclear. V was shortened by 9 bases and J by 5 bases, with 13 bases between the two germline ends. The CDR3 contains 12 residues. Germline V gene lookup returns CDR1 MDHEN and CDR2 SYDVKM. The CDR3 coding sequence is TGTGCCAGTAATGGAGGGTTGTATGGCTACACCTTC. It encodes CASNGGLYGYTF.

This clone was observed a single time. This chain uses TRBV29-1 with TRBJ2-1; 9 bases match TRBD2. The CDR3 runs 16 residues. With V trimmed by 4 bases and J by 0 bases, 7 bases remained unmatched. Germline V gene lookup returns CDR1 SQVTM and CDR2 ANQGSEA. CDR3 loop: CSVGSVSGGSYNEQFF. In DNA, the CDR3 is TGCAGCGTTGGATCCGTTAGCGGGGGCTCCTACAATGAGCAGTTCTTC.

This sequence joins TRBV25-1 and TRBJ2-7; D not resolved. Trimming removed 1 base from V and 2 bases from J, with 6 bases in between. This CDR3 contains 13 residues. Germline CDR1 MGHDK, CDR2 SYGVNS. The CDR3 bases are TGTGCCAGCAGTGAATCGGGTACCTACGAGCAGTACTTC. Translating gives CASSESGTYEQYF.

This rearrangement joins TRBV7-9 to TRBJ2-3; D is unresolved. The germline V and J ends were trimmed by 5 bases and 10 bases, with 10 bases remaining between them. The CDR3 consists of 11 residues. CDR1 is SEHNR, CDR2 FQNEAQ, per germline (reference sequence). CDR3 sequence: CASSHPESQYF. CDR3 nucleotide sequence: TGTGCCAGCAGCCATCCGGAGTCGCAGTATTTT.

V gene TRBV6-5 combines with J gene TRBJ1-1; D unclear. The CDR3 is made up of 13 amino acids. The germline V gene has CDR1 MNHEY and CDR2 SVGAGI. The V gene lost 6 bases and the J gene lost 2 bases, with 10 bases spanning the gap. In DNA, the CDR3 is TGTGCCAGCAGCCCCCCCCAAAACACTGAAGCTTTCTTT. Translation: CASSPPQNTEAFF.

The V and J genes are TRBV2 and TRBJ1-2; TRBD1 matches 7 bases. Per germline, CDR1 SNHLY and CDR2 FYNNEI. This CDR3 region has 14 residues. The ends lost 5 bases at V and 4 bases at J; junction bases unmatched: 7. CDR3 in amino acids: CASSNRGLIYGYTF. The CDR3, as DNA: TGTGCCAGCAGTAACAGGGGTCTTATCTATGGCTACACCTTC.